Listed here are 14 T cell receptor beta chains from one sample, sequenced in a study of blood T cell repertoires in COVID-19. Repertoires were generated with immunoSEQ multiplex PCR, while TCRdb's copy carries only in-frame clones and drops some. This sample has tens of thousands of clones, with more than 70% found just once. The source material was peripheral blood. Receptor source: a human donor in a cohort sampled during active COVID-19.

The gene calls are TRBV20-1 and TRBJ2-1, with TRBD2 matching over 9 bases. The CDR3 runs to 13 residues. V trimming: 7 bases; J trimming: 3 bases; junction bases outside the gene matches: 4. The germline CDR1 and CDR2 sequences are DFQATT and SNEGSKA (reference sequence). The CDR3 reads CSVSSGSYNEQFF. CDR3 nucleotides: TGCAGTGTTAGTAGCGGGAGCTACAATGAGCAGTTCTTC.

The CDR3 loop reads CASSPIPSGGETGELFF. The CDR3, as DNA: TGTGCCAGCAGCCCAATCCCCAGCGGGGGCGAAACCGGGGAGCTGTTTTTT. This chain joins TRBV7-6 and TRBJ2-2, with 8 bases fitting TRBD2. Germline lookup yields CDR1 SGHVS and CDR2 FNYEAQ. The CDR3 has 17 residues. V lost 5 bases to trimming and J lost 5 bases; unmatched junction nucleotides: 13.

This rearrangement joins TRBV5-5 to TRBJ2-2; D possibly corresponds to TRBD1 (5 bases). The V and J ends lost 0 bases and 4 bases respectively, with 16 bases between them. Germline CDR1 reads SGHKS; CDR2 reads YYEKEE (reference sequence). The CDR3 spans 17 residues. CDR3 sequence (DNA): TGTGCCAGCAGCTTGGATCCGTTCAGGGAAATCACCGGGGAGCTGTTTTTT. Translated: CASSLDPFREITGELFF. The full variable domain, completed using reference TRBV5-5 and TRBJ2-2, is DAGVTQSPTHLIKTRGQQVTLRCSPISGHKSVSWYQQVLGQGPQFIFQYYEKEERGRGNFPDRFSARQFPNYSSELNVNALLLGDSALYLCASSLDPFREITGELFFGEGSRLTVL.

This chain joins TRBV18 and TRBJ1-2; 7 nucleotides agree with TRBD1. There are 18 residues in the CDR3. Per the germline V gene, CDR1 is KGHSH and CDR2 is LQKENI. The ends lost 3 bases at V and 4 bases at J; junction bases unmatched: 17. The CDR3 coding sequence is TGTGCCAGCTCACCTAACGCCCTGACAGGGATCAATATCTATGGCTACACCTTC. Residues: CASSPNALTGINIYGYTF. Looking up the rest from reference TRBV18 and TRBJ1-2 gives the full variable domain: NAGVMQNPRHLVRRRGQEARLRCSPMKGHSHVYWYRQLPEEGLKFMVYLQKENIIDESGMPKERFSAEFPKEGPSILRIQQVVRGDSAAYFCASSPNALTGINIYGYTFGSGTRLTVV.

The rearrangement uses TRBV4-1 and TRBJ1-1; weak D call: TRBD1 (5 bases). The CDR3 has 15 amino acids. The V gene's germline CDR1 is MGHRA and CDR2 YSYEKL. V was trimmed by 4 bases and J by 0 bases, leaving 12 bases between them. This chain's CDR3 is CASSLLQGVNTEAFF. The CDR3, as DNA: TGCGCCAGCAGCCTTCTCCAGGGCGTGAACACTGAAGCTTTCTTT.

Written as DNA, the CDR3 is TGCGCCAGCAGCCATCCTAGCGGGAGGGCCTTGGACAATGAGCAGTTCTTC. It is translated as CASSHPSGRALDNEQFF. This chain links TRBV4-1 with TRBJ2-1, with 12 bases lining up with TRBD2. Germline lookup yields CDR1 MGHRA and CDR2 YSYEKL. The CDR3 loop spans 17 amino acids. After removal of 3 bases from V and 5 bases from J, the junction contained 8 bases not matched to a gene.

V is TRBV2 and J is TRBJ1-6; 7 bases map to TRBD1. From germline, CDR1 is SNHLY and CDR2 FYNNEI. The CDR3 runs 14 residues. J lost 6 bases, V lost 7 bases, and 6 bases had no gene match. The CDR3 sequence is CASNSRDSNSPLHF. The CDR3 nucleotides are TGTGCCAGCAATTCCCGGGACAGTAATTCACCCCTCCACTTT.

The rearrangement uses TRBV2 and TRBJ1-3; a possible D gene is TRBD1 (6 bases). Trimming removed 6 bases at V and 1 base at J, with 16 bases between. CDR1 is SNHLY, CDR2 FYNNEI, per germline. The CDR3 length is 16 residues. The CDR3 loop is CASRLDRSPSGNTIYF. The CDR3 nucleotides read TGTGCCAGCAGGTTGGACAGATCGCCTTCTGGAAACACCATATATTTT.

The V call is TRBV29-1, the J call TRBJ2-7, with a weak D call TRBD2 (6 bases). Germline V gene data show CDR1 as SQVTM and CDR2 as ANQGSEA. The CDR3 loop spans 14 amino acids. V was clipped by 6 bases and J by 0 bases, with 15 bases between them. The CDR3 coding sequence is TGCAGCGTCGCGAGCGGGCCGGCCTCCTACGAGCAGTACTTC. This encodes CSVASGPASYEQYF.

The CDR3 region has the DNA TGTGCCAGCAGCCCAGGGACTAGACAAAATGGCGAGACCCAGTACTTC. Translation: CASSPGTRQNGETQYF. The chain couples TRBV11-2 to TRBJ2-5; TRBD2 matches 8 bases. Trimming removed 5 bases from V and 5 bases from J; junction bases left unmatched: 13. CDR1 SGHAT and CDR2 FQNNGV come from the germline V gene. The length of the CDR3 is 16 residues.

V gene TRBV7-3 combines with J gene TRBJ2-2; D is uncertain. The germline V gene has CDR1 SGHTA and CDR2 FQGTGA. This CDR3 comprises 12 residues. The germline V and J ends were trimmed by 6 bases and 2 bases, with 4 bases remaining between them. CDR3 coding DNA: TGTGCCAGCAGTTCAAACACCGGGGAGCTGTTTTTT. The encoded protein is CASSSNTGELFF.

This clone was recorded only once. The chain combines TRBV10-2 with TRBJ2-7; a possible D gene is TRBD2 (5 bases). This CDR3 has 14 residues. CDR1 WSHSY and CDR2 SAAADI come from the germline V gene. The V gene lost 3 bases and the J gene lost 3 bases, with 12 bases spanning the gap. Here the CDR3 DNA reads TGCGCCAGCAGTGACGGAGGACCCGGCTACGAGCAGTACTTC. It encodes CASSDGGPGYEQYF.

J is TRBJ2-2 and V is TRBV21-1; the table's D call TRBD1 went unverified against the DNA. TRBV21-1 is assigned pseudogene status. CDR3 length: 18 amino acids. The CDR3 nucleotides are TGTGCCAGCAGCAAGAGACAGGGGGGGAAGCGGAACACCGGGGAGCTGTTTTTT. It yields the protein CASSKRQGGKRNTGELFF.

The chain links TRBV27 to TRBJ2-7; D unresolved. The CDR3 covers 13 residues. From germline, CDR1 is MNHEY and CDR2 SMNVEV (reference sequence). V lost 4 bases and J 4 bases, leaving 11 bases between the germline ends. The CDR3, as DNA: TGTGCCAGCAGTTCCCTCGCGTTATACGAGCAGTACTTC. Translation gives CASSSLALYEQYF.